This T cell receptor beta chain was identified in a study of long-term antiretroviral therapy in people with HIV. An immunoSEQ assay, version v3.0, was performed at survey level. Produced via immunoSEQ multiplex PCR; TCRdb's table is partial and in-frame only. Of 20,000 to 25,000 clones in the sample, 80% to 95% are singletons; the top ten hold about 7.3%. The CDR3 has 14 amino acids. In germline, CDR1 is SGHTA, CDR2 FQGNSA. Trimming cost V 7 bases and J 4 bases; bases outside gene matches: 8. Researchers secured at least one pre-ART and at least two post-ART PBMC samples from each donor. Treatment for every participant with HIV took place in the United States. Every specimen provided roughly 0.85-11 million cryopreserved PBMC before DNA extraction took place.

This sample comprised unsorted PBMCs, obtained 4.4 years after starting antiretroviral therapy. This chain uses TRBV7-2 with TRBJ1-2; TRBD1 agrees at 8 bases. The TCR comes from a woman aged 45-60 years with HIV. CDR3 residues: CASTTDRGFYGYTF. The CDR3 DNA follows: TGTGCCAGCACCACAGACAGGGGCTTCTATGGCTACACCTTC.